A selection of T cell receptor beta chains follows, all from one sample in a study of blood T cells in healthy people across ages. From the 5' RACE reads, TCRdb called clonotypes with MiXCR, one entry per CDR3 protein. The sample yields fewer than 1,000,000 distinct CDR3 sequences, around 45% seen once. The sample comprised blood. All receptors derive from a man in his sixties in good health. The conserved cysteine and the conserved F or W are not part of the CDR3 here.

v_gene	j_gene	CDR3aa
TRBV6-5	TRBJ2-7	ASIQGRGTANYEQY
TRBV29-1	TRBJ1-4	SAHETTNEKLF
TRBV6-5	TRBJ1-4	ASSYTRHEKLF
TRBV28	TRBJ1-4	ASRVEWKNEKLF
TRBV11-2	TRBJ2-1	ASSRGRGGGEQF
TRBV29-1	TRBJ1-2	SVPVVPGGYGYT
TRBV29-1	TRBJ2-1	SVNRAPSGALYEQF
TRBV9	TRBJ2-1	ASSVDPAGGYNEQF
TRBV5-6	TRBJ1-1	ASSTRDRGHNEAF
TRBV28	TRBJ2-5	ANLFRTPAQETQY
TRBV2	TRBJ2-1	ASSGTGGSYEQF
TRBV6-1	TRBJ2-7	ASSHGTGDYEQY
TRBV20-1	TRBJ2-7	SANVGSNYEQY
TRBV10-2	TRBJ2-7	ASSEWIRSYEQY
TRBV5-1	TRBJ2-2	ASSSMIDRELF
TRBV7-2	TRBJ2-1	ASSFRSGGIFNEQF
TRBV7-8	TRBJ2-1	ASSPRGHYNEQF
TRBV6-2/TRBV6-3	TRBJ2-3	ASSRQGPDTDTQY
TRBV5-1	TRBJ1-1	ASSLAGGGGTEAF
TRBV5-6	TRBJ2-3	ASSFRSQNTQY
TRBV27	TRBJ2-1	ASSFLAGSLSNEQF
TRBV5-1	TRBJ1-2	ASSSPGTGGGYGYT
TRBV5-5	TRBJ1-1	ASSYGQGNTGAF
TRBV29-1	TRBJ2-1	SVEDTRLAGSSYNEQF
TRBV25-1	TRBJ1-5	ASSQGTVYRNQPQH
TRBV5-1	TRBJ2-3	ASSPRTSGGADTQY
TRBV7-2	TRBJ1-1	ASSLDGGQVDEAF
TRBV5-1	TRBJ2-1	ASSLATANEQF
TRBV6-4	TRBJ2-1	ASSDSGTSGSNEQF
TRBV7-4	TRBJ1-1	ASSHNTEAF
TRBV20-1	TRBJ2-1	SAPRAGGYNEQF
TRBV7-9	TRBJ1-6	ASQGTGGNSPLH
TRBV4-1	TRBJ2-2	ASSQEELDPRATGGLF
TRBV29-1	TRBJ2-7	SVEDRDSSYEQY
TRBV5-1	TRBJ2-3	ASSMNRLAGTSTDTQY
TRBV5-5	TRBJ1-1	ASSLGQGARAF
TRBV11-2	TRBJ1-4	ASSTRQREKEKLF
TRBV29-1	TRBJ2-1	SVELGGTANEQF
TRBV2	TRBJ2-1	ASRDSGALSYNEQF
TRBV5-1	TRBJ2-7	ASSSNPGQGSEQY
TRBV12-3/TRBV12-4	TRBJ1-6	ASSLDRGPSPLH